This T cell receptor beta chain emerged from a study of T cells expressing NK-cell markers. Study-wide context: Sorted CD3+CD56-NKG2C+, CD3+CD56+NKG2C- and CD3+CD56+NKG2C+ T cells were the source of the TCR beta repertoires. Study outcomes and limitations: NKG2C+ dominant clonotype frequencies in six or seven donors were 1.0-7.0% of CD8+ T cells. Also leading the CD3+CD56-NKG2C+ fraction in a handful of donors were these clonotypes.

In regard to this clonotype: Its antigen remains unknown.

Per germline, CDR1 MGHDK and CDR2 SYGVNS. The CDR3 spans 11 residues. TCR beta cDNA was made by 5'RACE template switching with UMIs. TCRdb reanalyzed the 5' RACE reads, giving one entry per CDR3 protein sequence and no DNA. The sample spans about 540,000 distinct CDR3 sequences; the ten largest clones claim around 3.3%. V and J are TRBV25-1 and TRBJ2-7; checking the TCRdb D call of TRBD2 is not possible without DNA. The sequence derives from a man younger than 35 in good health. Sequenced sample: blood T cells: a sorted CD56 or NKG2C T cell subset, CD4+ or CD8+ T cells, or bulk PBMC T cells (not recorded which). The CDR3 protein is CASRLGPEQYF.